The 20 T cell receptor beta chains in this list originate from one sample, sequenced in a study of read filtering for tumor transcriptome and immune sequencing. This library used around 400 ng RNA and molecular barcoded adaptors spanning alpha/delta and beta/gamma chains. TCRdb re-derived calls from the reads in MiXCR, one entry per CDR3 protein. The sample has some 120,000 distinct CDR3 sequences, 10% to 15% seen once. Sequencing was performed on a population of CD138-negative cells sorted from bone marrow. These TCRs come from a donor aged 40 or older with multiple myeloma.

This clonotype has ten or more counts. The CDR3 sequence is CASSPRTADGYTF. The CDR3 DNA reads TGTGCCAGCAGCCCACGGACAGCGGATGGCTACACCTTC. The chain couples TRBV14 to TRBJ1-2; D is perhaps TRBD1 (6 bases). Germline CDR1 and CDR2: SGHDN and FVKESK. The CDR3 is 13 amino acids. V lost 4 bases, J lost 6 bases, and 12 bases lay in between.

Details on this clonotype: The junction differs from germline at one of its ends, possibly a read error. The V call is TRBV7-9, the J call TRBJ2-6; D may be TRBD1 (5 bases). Germline CDR1 SEHNR, CDR2 FQNEAQ (reference sequence). The CDR3 consists of 15 residues. DNA of the CDR3: TGTGCCAGCAGCTTAGCTCCCTCTGGGGCCAACGTCCCGACATTC. Protein product: CASSLAPSGANVPTF.

Notes on this clonotype: A read error is possible here, since a much larger clone lies one base away. V gene TRBV6-5 combines with J gene TRBJ2-7, with D possibly TRBD2 on 5 matching bases. Germline CDR1 reads MNHEY; CDR2 reads SVGAGI. The V and J ends lost 6 bases and 2 bases respectively, with 11 bases between them. This CDR3 contains 13 residues. The chain's CDR3 is CASRLASTYEQYF. In DNA, the CDR3 is TGTGCCAGCAGATTAGCGTCGACCTACGAGCAGTACTTC.

This clonotype was observed at least ten times. The chain is built from TRBV30 and TRBJ2-1; TRBD2 aligns across 7 bases. The CDR3 has 14 amino acids. Germline CDR1 reads GTSNPN; CDR2 reads SVGIG (reference sequence). With 6 bases clipped from V and 4 bases from J, the junction kept 9 bases outside the gene matches. The CDR3: CACALANSYNEQFF. Written as DNA, the CDR3 is TGTGCCTGCGCACTAGCGAACTCGTACAATGAGCAGTTCTTC.

This clonotype was seen ten or more times. The rearrangement joins TRBV29-1 to TRBJ2-5; 7 nucleotides align to TRBD1. CDR3 length: 14 residues. The germline V gene encodes CDR1 SQVTM and CDR2 ANQGSEA. Losses at the gene ends were 6 bases for V and 3 bases for J; bases not matched to a gene: 10. In nucleotides, the CDR3 is TGCAGCGTAGCCGAGACAGGGAACGAAGAGACCCAGTACTTC. Encoded protein: CSVAETGNEETQYF.

This clonotype was detected many times. The chain recombines TRBV12-3 or TRBV12-4 with TRBJ2-7; 8 bases align to TRBD1. This CDR3 comprises 14 residues. V shed 4 bases and J 4 bases; nucleotides not matched to a gene: 6. The CDR3 protein is CASSSQGAGYEQYF. Here the CDR3 DNA reads TGTGCCAGCAGTTCGCAGGGGGCGGGTTACGAGCAGTACTTC.

This clonotype was counted ten times or more. The chain links TRBV19 to TRBJ2-2; maybe TRBD1 (6 bases). The CDR3 runs to 16 residues. The V gene lost 6 bases and the J gene lost 6 bases, with 20 bases spanning the gap. The germline V gene encodes CDR1 LNHDA and CDR2 SQIVND (reference sequence). CDR3 DNA: TGTGCCAGTAGCCGCAACCGGGACACGGTGTCCGGGGAGCTGTTTTTT. Translated: CASSRNRDTVSGELFF.

In its sample, this clonotype was seen a few times. This chain connects TRBV15 to TRBJ1-5, with no clear D. CDR1 is LNHNV and CDR2 is YYDKDF in the germline V gene (reference sequence). Deletions cut 0 bases from V and 4 bases from J, with 13 bases between. The CDR3 is 16 residues long. The CDR3 DNA reads as TGTGCCACCAGCAGAGATTTGGCGACCGAGAATCAGCCCCAGCATTTT. Translation gives CATSRDLATENQPQHF.

This clonotype was counted many times. This chain connects TRBV20-1 to TRBJ1-1; TRBD1 matches at 10 bases. Germline V lookup: CDR1 DFQATT, CDR2 SNEGSKA (reference sequence). The length of the CDR3 is 15 residues. With V trimmed by 7 bases and J by 4 bases, 12 bases remained unmatched. The CDR3 nucleotides read TGCAGTGTCCCGGGGACAGGGGTTTCCTCCACTGAAGCTTTCTTT. This encodes CSVPGTGVSSTEAFF.

There are many counts of this clonotype. V usage is TRBV5-1 and J usage is TRBJ2-1; D not certain. This CDR3 is built from 15 residues. The germline V gene encodes CDR1 SGHRS and CDR2 YFSETQ. V lost 1 base to trimming and J lost 0 bases, with 8 bases between them. CDR3 protein: CASSLQQPSYNEQFF. The CDR3 DNA reads TGCGCCAGCAGCTTGCAACAGCCCTCCTACAATGAGCAGTTCTTC. The complete variable domain, with remaining parts taken from reference TRBV5-1 and TRBJ2-1, reads KAGVTQTPRYLIKTRGQQVTLSCSPISGHRSVSWYQQTPGQGLQFLFEYFSETQRNKGNFPGRFSGRQFSNSRSEMNVSTLELGDSALYLCASSLQQPSYNEQFFGPGTRLTVL.

The V and J genes are TRBV19 and TRBJ1-5; D unresolved. The CDR3 runs to 13 residues. V shed 5 bases and J shed 6 bases, with 11 bases lying between them. The germline V gene has CDR1 LNHDA and CDR2 SQIVND (reference sequence). The CDR3 DNA reads TGTGCCAGTAGTCCTCGTCGGTTTCAGCCCCAGCATTTT. It translates to CASSPRRFQPQHF.

The gene calls are TRBV5-1 and TRBJ1-4, with a weak D call TRBD1 (5 bases). Per the germline V gene, CDR1 is SGHRS and CDR2 is YFSETQ. The CDR3 totals 14 residues. Trimming pared 6 bases from V and 4 bases from J, leaving 13 bases between. The CDR3, as DNA: TGCGCCAGCAATGGGGACGGACGTAATGAAAAACTGTTTTTT. Its protein product is CASNGDGRNEKLFF.

This clonotype was observed a handful of times. V is TRBV7-8 and J is TRBJ2-2, with 7 bases aligning to TRBD1. This CDR3 contains 15 residues. Looked up from germline, CDR1 is SGHVS and CDR2 is FQNEAQ. After removal of 6 bases from V and 8 bases from J, the junction contained 12 bases not matched to a gene. The CDR3 protein is CASRAGTAPIGELFF. CDR3 nucleotide sequence: TGTGCCAGCAGGGCCGGGACAGCCCCAATTGGGGAGCTGTTTTTT.

J is TRBJ2-2 and V is TRBV5-4, with 8 bases matching TRBD1. The CDR3 length is 15 residues. Trimming removed 4 bases from V and 4 bases from J; junction bases left unmatched: 6. Germline CDR1 and CDR2: SGHNT and YYREEE (reference sequence). CDR3 sequence: CASSPGGAGTGELFF. The CDR3 DNA sequence: TGTGCCAGCAGCCCAGGGGGCGCGGGCACCGGGGAGCTGTTTTTT. The full variable domain, rest sourced from reference TRBV5-4 and TRBJ2-2, is ETGVTQSPTHLIKTRGQQVTLRCSSQSGHNTVSWYQQALGQGPQFIFQYYREEENGRGNFPPRFSGLQFPNYSSELNVNALELDDSALYLCASSPGGAGTGELFFGEGSRLTVL.

In its sample, this clonotype was seen many times. The chain joins TRBV5-1 to TRBJ2-1, with 9 bases fitting TRBD2. The CDR3 runs to 14 residues. Germline CDR1 and CDR2: SGHRS and YFSETQ. V shed 5 bases, J shed 8 bases, and the junction held 8 bases outside the gene matches. The DNA of the CDR3 is TGCGCCAGCAGAAGGGTTAGCGGGAGCTATGAGCAGTTCTTC. The encoded protein is CASRRVSGSYEQFF.

This clonotype showed up many times. The chain joins TRBV3-1 to TRBJ1-1; D perhaps matches TRBD1 (5 bases). The CDR3 sequence is 14 residues long. The germline V and J ends were trimmed by 4 bases and 4 bases, with 13 bases remaining between them. CDR1 is LGHDT, CDR2 YNNKEL, per germline (reference sequence). CDR3 amino acids: CASSLASTGTEAFF. The CDR3 bases are TGTGCCAGCAGCCTCGCCTCAACAGGCACTGAAGCTTTCTTT.

The chain joins TRBV30 to TRBJ1-6; 9 bases align to TRBD1. CDR3 length equals 15 residues. From germline, CDR1 is GTSNPN and CDR2 SVGIG (reference sequence). The trim removed 2 bases at V and 10 bases at J, leaving 9 bases unmatched. CDR3 DNA: TGTGCCTGGAGTCCGGGACAGGGAACGGGATCACCCCTCCACTTT. Translating it yields CAWSPGQGTGSPLHF.

This clonotype was detected many times. The V gene is TRBV19, the J gene TRBJ2-1; TRBD2 aligns across 7 bases. The CDR3 length is 16 residues. In germline, CDR1 is LNHDA, CDR2 SQIVND (reference sequence). V was clipped by 6 bases and J by 0 bases; unmatched bases: 8. CDR3 coding DNA: TGTGCCAGTAGCAGAAGCGGGGACCCCTCCTACAATGAGCAGTTCTTC. This translates into CASSRSGDPSYNEQFF. Full variable domain (missing parts from reference TRBV19 and TRBJ2-1): DGGITQSPKYLFRKEGQNVTLSCEQNLNHDAMYWYRQDPGQGLRLIYYSQIVNDFQKGDIAEGYSVSREKKESFPLTVTSAQKNPTAFYLCASSRSGDPSYNEQFFGPGTRLTVL.

This clonotype showed up many times. The V and J genes are TRBV5-1 and TRBJ2-1, with 12 positions matching TRBD2. Germline V gives CDR1 SGHRS, CDR2 YFSETQ. This CDR3 is 18 amino acids long. The trim removed 2 bases at V and 8 bases at J, leaving 14 bases unmatched. The CDR3 sequence is CASSFLPTSGGMMDEQFF. The CDR3 region has the DNA TGCGCCAGCAGCTTTCTACCGACTAGCGGGGGAATGATGGATGAGCAGTTCTTC. The full variable domain, completed using reference TRBV5-1 and TRBJ2-1, is KAGVTQTPRYLIKTRGQQVTLSCSPISGHRSVSWYQQTPGQGLQFLFEYFSETQRNKGNFPGRFSGRQFSNSRSEMNVSTLELGDSALYLCASSFLPTSGGMMDEQFFGPGTRLTVL.

This clonotype showed up many times. The chain carries TRBV10-2 and TRBJ1-2, with 11 bases that match TRBD1. Germline CDR1 reads WSHSY; CDR2 reads SAAADI. J lost 2 bases, V lost 3 bases, and 11 bases had no gene match. The CDR3 runs 18 residues. The CDR3 here is CASSDGFGQGAGNYGYTF. CDR3 nucleotides: TGCGCCAGCAGTGACGGTTTTGGACAGGGGGCCGGGAACTATGGCTACACCTTC.